These T cell receptor beta chains were read from a single sample in a study of cytomegalovirus exposure and HLA in healthy donors. The protocol was immunoSEQ multiplex PCR, while the TCRdb copy is restricted to in-frame clones and leaves out a portion. The sample holds tens of thousands of clones; 65% to 85% are singletons and the top ten take approximately 6%. The sequenced sample was PBMCs. The receptors stem from a male donor in good health and CMV-seronegative. CDR3s include the opening cysteine and the closing phenylalanine or tryptophan. A D gene is named only where the DNA matches it firmly. Clone size, where shown, is once, few, many, or a class for clones that have expanded.

TRBD1,TRBV2,TRBJ1-2,NA,13,CASSEGEGGGYTF,TGTGCCAGCAGTGAAGGGGAAGGGGGCGGCTACACCTTC
NA,TRBV14,TRBJ1-1,NA,13,CASSHSRDTEAFF,TGTGCCAGCAGCCACTCCCGGGACACTGAAGCTTTCTTT
TRBD2,TRBV7-2,TRBJ2-3,NA,14,CASSGGGGTDTQYF,TGTGCCAGCAGCGGGGGGGGTGGCACAGATACGCAGTATTTT
NA,TRBV28,TRBJ1-2,NA,11,CASSSSYGYTF,TGTGCCAGCAGTTCGTCCTATGGCTACACCTTC
TRBD2,TRBV11-3,TRBJ2-7,NA,15,CASSLGLAGPREQYF,TGTGCCAGCAGCTTAGGGCTAGCGGGGCCTCGCGAGCAGTACTTC
NA,TRBV7-9,TRBJ2-3,NA,14,CASSLGSSRDTQYF,TGTGCCAGCAGCTTAGGAAGTTCGAGAGATACGCAGTATTTT
TRBD2,TRBV11-2,TRBJ2-7,NA,15,CASSFGVAGTYEQYF,TGTGCCAGCAGCTTTGGGGTAGCGGGGACCTACGAGCAGTACTTC
NA,TRBV5-1,TRBJ1-1,NA,13,CASREQGGTEAFF,TGCGCCAGCAGGGAACAGGGTGGCACTGAAGCTTTCTTT
TRBD2,TRBV9,TRBJ2-1,NA,15,CASSVSGTIYNEQFF,TGTGCCAGCAGCGTTTCCGGGACTATCTACAATGAGCAGTTCTTC
NA,TRBV27,TRBJ1-1,NA,13,CASSFSGNTEAFF,TGTGCCAGCAGTTTTTCAGGGAACACTGAAGCTTTCTTT
NA,TRBV4-3,TRBJ1-3,NA,14,CASSQSGSGNTIYF,TGCGCCAGCAGCCAATCGGGATCAGGAAACACCATATATTTT
NA,TRBV14,TRBJ2-3,NA,14,CASSPLGHTDTQYF,TGTGCCAGCAGCCCTCTTGGGCACACAGATACGCAGTATTTT
NA,TRBV2,TRBJ2-5,NA,14,CASSEGRVGETQYF,TGTGCCAGCAGTGAGGGCAGGGTGGGAGAGACCCAGTACTTC
TRBD1,TRBV27,TRBJ2-7,NA,15,CASRGTGGLSYEQYF,TGTGCCAGCAGGGGTACAGGGGGCCTCTCCTACGAGCAGTACTTC
TRBD2,TRBV4-3,TRBJ2-3,NA,16,CASSLVSSGGPDTQYF,TGCGCCAGCAGCCTCGTTTCTAGCGGGGGGCCAGATACGCAGTATTTT
NA,TRBV7-2,TRBJ2-1,NA,15,CASSLADYPSNEQFF,TGTGCCAGCAGCTTAGCGGATTACCCTAGCAATGAGCAGTTCTTC
NA,TRBV29-1,TRBJ2-3,NA,12,CSVEEGADTQYF,TGCAGCGTTGAAGAAGGGGCAGATACGCAGTATTTT
NA,TRBV6-6,TRBJ1-4,NA,14,CASSYSVQIEKLFF,TGTGCCAGCAGTTACTCGGTGCAGATTGAAAAACTGTTTTTT
TRBD1,TRBV4-3,TRBJ1-6,NA,15,CASSEDRAVNSPLHF,TGCGCCAGCAGCGAGGACAGGGCTGTTAATTCACCCCTCCACTTT
NA,TRBV7-6,TRBJ2-1,few,15,CASSIRDLSYNEQFF,TGTGCCAGCAGCATCAGGGATTTGTCCTACAATGAGCAGTTCTTC
NA,TRBV29-1,TRBJ1-2,NA,12,CSADRQSYGYTF,TGCAGCGCTGACCGACAGTCCTATGGCTACACCTTC
TRBD1,TRBV4-3,TRBJ1-1,NA,15,CASSHSGQTNTEAFF,TGCGCCAGCAGCCATTCGGGACAGACTAACACTGAAGCTTTCTTT
NA,TRBV4-3,TRBJ1-1,NA,15,CASSQGAGLNTEAFF,TGCGCCAGCAGCCAAGGGGCAGGGCTTAACACTGAAGCTTTCTTT
NA,TRBV2,TRBJ2-7,NA,13,CASLGTGSYEQYF,TGTGCCAGCCTGGGAACAGGCTCCTACGAGCAGTACTTC
NA,TRBV15,TRBJ1-2,once,14,CATSRDSGNYSYTF,TGTGCCACCAGCAGAGATTCGGGGAACTATAGCTACACCTTC
TRBD1,TRBV7-9,TRBJ2-5,NA,13,CASSAGGRETQYF,TGTGCCAGCAGTGCAGGGGGTCGGGAGACCCAGTACTTC
TRBD2,TRBV7-2,TRBJ2-5,few,16,CASSVGLAGGRETQYF,TGTGCCAGCAGCGTGGGACTAGCGGGGGGGCGAGAGACCCAGTACTTC
NA,TRBV5-8,TRBJ1-2,NA,14,CASSSRQDPYGYTF,TGTGCCAGCAGCTCCAGACAAGACCCCTATGGCTACACCTTC
TRBD1,TRBV25-1,TRBJ1-3,NA,16,CASSESQGARGNTIYF,TGTGCCAGCAGTGAGTCACAGGGGGCAAGAGGAAACACCATATATTTT
NA,TRBV9,TRBJ2-5,NA,15,CASSRAWTTQETQYF,TGTGCCAGCAGCCGAGCCTGGACTACCCAAGAGACCCAGTACTTC
NA,TRBV6-6,TRBJ1-1,few,14,CASAPGVLSTEAFF,TGTGCCAGCGCACCAGGGGTCCTGAGCACTGAAGCTTTCTTT
NA,TRBV7-9,TRBJ2-5,once,13,CASSPTGQETQYF,TGTGCCAGCAGCCCAACGGGGCAAGAGACCCAGTACTTC
NA,TRBV1,TRBJ2-7,NA,18,CTSRQPGLAGGRAYEQYF,TGCACCAGCAGACAACCGGGACTAGCGGGGGGCCGGGCCTACGAGCAGTACTTC
NA,TRBV6-1,TRBJ1-2,NA,14,CASSEAVGVSGYTF,TGTGCCAGCAGTGAAGCAGTAGGGGTCTCCGGCTACACCTTC
TRBD1,TRBV12-5,TRBJ1-1,once,18,CASGLGQGSSLKGAEAFF,TGTGCTAGTGGTTTGGGACAGGGGTCTTCTCTTAAGGGGGCTGAAGCTTTCTTT
TRBD2,TRBV11-3,TRBJ2-7,NA,14,CASSLGRGIYEQYF,TGTGCCAGCAGCTTAGGGCGGGGGATCTACGAGCAGTACTTC
NA,TRBV7-2,TRBJ1-2,few,14,CASSLGVAAEGYTF,TGTGCCAGCAGCTTAGGGGTAGCGGCGGAAGGCTACACCTTC
NA,TRBV5-8,TRBJ2-4,NA,17,CASSIPTRGFTKNIQYF,TGTGCCAGCAGCATACCGACTCGAGGCTTTACCAAAAACATTCAGTACTTC
TRBD1,TRBV7-2,TRBJ1-6,NA,18,CASSLAGTGGFRNSPLHF,TGTGCCAGCAGCTTAGCTGGGACAGGGGGCTTTCGGAATTCACCCCTCCACTTT
NA,TRBV11-2,TRBJ1-2,NA,15,CASSPHQGNNYGYTF,TGTGCCAGCAGCCCCCACCAGGGAAATAACTATGGCTACACCTTC